One and the same sample provided the 6 T cell receptor beta chains below, sequenced in a study of T-cell reconstitution after alpha-beta-depleted transplantation in children. The library targeted TCRbeta and was prepared with unique molecular identifiers. TCRdb processed the PCR reads anew with MiXCR; each CDR3 protein has one entry. Here the sample spans roughly 500,000 distinct CDR3 sequences, 18% being singletons. The input for sequencing was PBMCs from the stem cell graft donor, taken from the stem cell graft. The receptors here all came from a human donor who donated a stem cell graft to a child with acute lymphoblastic leukemia.

J is TRBJ1-1 and V is TRBV12-3 or TRBV12-4; unclear D gene. This CDR3 has 12 amino acids. Deletions cut 4 bases from V and 4 bases from J, with 7 bases between. The CDR3 coding sequence is TGTGCCAGCAGTTGGCACAGCACTGAAGCTTTCTTT. Residues: CASSWHSTEAFF.

This chain's CDR3 is CATSDSGRTEAFF. The CDR3 DNA sequence: TGTGCCACCAGTGACTCGGGGCGCACTGAAGCTTTCTTT. V usage is TRBV24-1 and J usage is TRBJ1-1; D possibly corresponds to TRBD1 (5 bases). V was cut by 4 bases and J by 4 bases, with 9 bases left in between. This CDR3 contains 13 residues. In germline, CDR1 is KGHDR, CDR2 SFDVKD.

V gene TRBV29-1 combines with J gene TRBJ1-2, with D possibly matching TRBD1 (5 bases). V lost 0 bases, J lost 9 bases, and 23 bases lay in between. Germline V gene lookup returns CDR1 SQVTM and CDR2 ANQGSEA. The CDR3 is made up of 16 amino acids. The CDR3 is CSVEDGIGAALGSYTF. Here the CDR3 DNA reads TGCAGCGTTGAAGATGGTATCGGGGCTGCCCTTGGGAGCTACACCTTC.

The chain joins TRBV3-1 to TRBJ2-7; no clear D gene. Germline CDR1 and CDR2: LGHDT and YNNKEL (reference sequence). The ends were cut back, 4 bases at V and 0 bases at J, with 13 bases in the middle. The CDR3 is made up of 15 amino acids. Written as DNA, the CDR3 is TGTGCCAGCAGCCCCCACCCGGGTCTCTCCTACGAGCAGTACTTC. This codes for CASSPHPGLSYEQYF.

Only a few counts were recorded for this clonotype. The chain joins TRBV4-1 to TRBJ2-1, with a tentative D call TRBD2 (6 bases). V lost 4 bases, J lost 8 bases, and 21 bases lay in between. Per the germline V gene, CDR1 is MGHRA and CDR2 is YSYEKL. The CDR3 spans 16 residues. Here the CDR3 reads CASSPFTGVPRDEQFF. Here the CDR3 DNA reads TGCGCCAGCAGCCCTTTTACGGGAGTCCCCAGGGATGAGCAGTTCTTC.

This clonotype was counted only a few times. The J gene is TRBJ1-2, the V gene TRBV5-6; D gene ambiguous. Germline values: CDR1 SGHDT, CDR2 YYEEEE. The CDR3 has 12 amino acids. The V gene lost 2 bases and the J gene lost 6 bases, with 8 bases spanning the gap. The DNA for the CDR3 is TGTGCCAGCAGCTTAAACCTTCATGGCTACACCTTC. The encoded protein is CASSLNLHGYTF.